This record concerns one T cell receptor (beta chain) sequence. The antigen this receptor binds is unknown. Base qualities were left out, and no much larger clone turns up one base away. These data belong to a study of cytomegalovirus exposure and HLA in healthy donors (dated by TCRdb to 2015 to 2018). Regarding the research as a whole: According to an earlier analysis of a few hundred of the donors, 150 million to 200 million T cells yielded 95 million to 140 million unique TCR beta sequences and 276 Gb of sequence data. A later analysis re-examined previously published TCR beta repertoires from just over 650 donors and added high-resolution HLA genotyping to investigate patterns of TCR occurrence. The study used immunosequencing to profile the T cell repertoires of approximately 650 subjects and linked those repertoires to cytomegalovirus serostatus. All discovery cohort repertoires had been generated using a single sequencing platform. Roughly 5 DR-DQ haplotypes were handled as single units for association and clustering, since linkage in the cohort was strong. An early release covering about 600 HLA-typed donors comprised roughly 300 gigabases of sequencing data and around 80 million unique TCR sequences. The number of typed donors differed by locus: about 620-630 for A, B, C, DRB1 and DQB1; 500 to 550 for DQA1; over 600 for DPA1; and some 470 for DPB1. Genome-wide SNP genotypes for about 60% of the roughly 670 donors were used in a later genetic analysis, which treated that subset as a discovery cohort. To predict cytomegalovirus infection status, the study brought together high-throughput TCR immunosequencing, statistical association of individual TCRs with disease status, and machine learning. Of the roughly 410 genotyped donors, over 80% were placed in the genetic ancestry cluster associated with self-reported Caucasian donors. HLA typing covered class I and class II loci at four-digit resolution. Rather than using new phenotypic data, the later analysis identified candidate immune exposures from TCR beta sequences and from how often those sequences occurred across donors. Donor age, sex, ethnicity and CMV serostatus were compiled alongside the repertoire data. Across 398 genotyped donors of the cohort, an average of about 220,000 unique TCR beta nucleotide sequences per donor were sequenced, and around 20% of those sequences were non-productive. The study aimed to test whether signatures of past pathogen exposure could be identified by cataloging public T cell receptors. In an earlier analysis of more than 550 of the donors, high-throughput TCR beta sequencing was used to judge whether each TCR beta V gene segment behaved as functional or pseudogenic. In addition to the first cohort of 666 subjects, a separate validation cohort of 120 different subjects was used. What the study reported, not specific to this receptor: A further reported finding was that TCR beta sequences accurately predicted the HLA-A and HLA-B alleles for most subjects in the first cohort. Most TCR sequences were seen in very few donors, while some public TCRs were found in many individuals. Some IMGT-functional V segments, including TRBV6-2 and TRBV6-3, could not be distinguished by the 87-base-pair reads and were therefore excluded. A later genetic analysis reported fewer N-insertions in productive TCRs among donors in an Asian-associated ancestry cluster than the roughly 670-donor mean. A later analysis reported that several top co-occurrence clusters appeared linked to parvovirus B19, influenza, CMV and Epstein-Barr virus. Three of the identified cytomegalovirus-associated TCR beta chains were confirmed in vitro to be specific for cytomegalovirus antigens. In a later analysis, HLA-associated TCR beta chains were found to be more clonally expanded and to have lower generation probabilities than equally common non-associated chains. Sequencing depth was assumed to be roughly uniform across donors in the presence/absence analyses, though that assumption may not hold. In an earlier analysis of several hundred of the donors, most TCR beta V segments were observed in productive rearrangements about 90% or about 30% of the time, broadly matching IMGT annotations. In this cohort, only TCR beta chains were sequenced, and detectable features were limited by the absence of alpha or paired-chain data. In a later analysis, some 18,000 TCR beta sequences were associated with specific HLA alleles at a false discovery rate of 0.05. Assigning TCR associations to individual alleles was difficult when HLA alleles, especially DR and DQ, strongly co-occurred. Most CMV-associated TCR beta chains appeared to be HLA-restricted in a later analysis, and the HLA associations seemed to be driven largely by CMV exposure. A cluster of highly shared sequence variants was judged likely to be a technical artifact of the sequencing pipeline. CMV serostatus was the only immune exposure information available for the cohort. A later analysis found that TCR association rates varied across HLA loci, with DRB1 alleles showing the most associated TCRs and HLA-C alleles the fewest. An association between a missense DCLRE1C variant and V-gene and J-gene trimming of TCR beta chains was found in a later genetic analysis and replicated in an independent cohort. Because HLA typing was unavailable for some donors at each locus, only the typed subset was used in association tests. The classifier was reported to diagnose cytomegalovirus status with high specificity and sensitivity in both the original and validation cohorts. Because counts were too low, roughly 18 rarely observed V segments, including chromosome 9 orphons, were left out of the earlier analysis of 587 of the donors. According to the authors, the approach could potentially be generalized to other disease states and immunological phenotypes. The study gave a list of about 170 TCR beta chains associated with cytomegalovirus. Linkage disequilibrium might explain the correlated functional status among segregating V segments, but an unknown experimental factor could not be excluded.

Receptors were amplified or captured by the immunoSEQ multiplex PCR assay. For the multiplex PCR, a mixture combining 60 forward primers for TCR Vbeta segments and 13 reverse primers for TCR Jbeta segments was used. The CDR3 region of rearranged TCR beta genes was amplified from genomic DNA by a multiplex PCR assay. Amplified TCR beta libraries were sequenced as 87-base-pair reads on the Illumina HiSeq System. The authors' pipeline ran thus. Across the 666 repertoires, a later analysis counted some 80 million unique TCR beta chains, some 11 million of which were shared by at least two donors. A nearest-neighbor algorithm error-corrected the raw reads and collapsed the reads into unique sequences, merging closely related sequences to remove PCR and sequencing errors. Alignment of CDR3 sequences to IMGT reference sequences was used to assign V, D and J gene segments. For a sequence to be retained, a match of at least six nucleotides to both a V gene segment and a J gene segment was required. Rearrangements were called productive when the CDR3 lacked stop codons and stayed in frame with V and J; all others were non-productive. Following IMGT convention, CDR3 was defined as the stretch from the second conserved V-encoded cysteine to the conserved J-encoded phenylalanine. The earlier analysis of 450 to 750 of the donors excluded any sequence lacking an unambiguous match to a single V gene segment. In an earlier analysis of 587 of the donors, a V segment was called functional when productive rearrangements were above 56.7%, and segregating when the standard deviation between donors exceeded 5%. To diagnose cytomegalovirus status from the catalog of TCR beta chain sequences, a statistical classification framework was built. A later analysis assigned V and J genes by comparing TCR nucleotide sequences with IMGT/GENE-DB human TR gene sequences. Using the TCRdist pipeline, a later analysis assigned CDR3 sequences along with most-parsimonious VDJ recombination scenarios. In a later analysis, every TCR beta chain was defined by the combination of its CDR3 amino acid sequence and its V-gene family, and reads without a unique V-gene family were dropped. In a later analysis, nearly 600 highly shared, low-generation-probability nucleotide sequences were removed to address suspected cross-contamination and a sequencing artifact. In a later analysis, a clonal expansion index was calculated for each public chain from normalized within-repertoire ranks of inferred template counts. A later analysis computed generation probabilities with a VDJ recombination model fitted to out-of-frame rearrangements, and checked the results against IGoR. Hypergeometric tests were used in a later analysis to score TCR-TCR, TCR-HLA and TCR-CMV co-occurrence, with a repertoire-size bias correction applied to the TCR pairs. A later analysis estimated false discovery rates by permuting HLA or CMV assignments 20 times. In a later analysis, co-occurring TCRs were grouped using DBSCAN, and TCRdist sequence similarity was added for clustering within HLA-allele-positive subsets. For co-occurrence clustering, repertoires with fewer than 30,000 or more than 120,000 public chains were excluded, along with a handful of repertoires with anomalous nucleotide sharing. Here the immuneACCESS table is served through TCRdb, limited to in-frame sequences with V and J called. Missing clones are a known gap in these copies; in checked studies unresolved V genes cover under half, and the rest lacks a known reason. V and J calls and clone size come straight from that table; D and trimming were deduced from the DNA. Recorded for this sample are 150,000 to 160,000 clones; roughly 85% of them occurred a single time. Together, the top ten hold 2% to 2.5% of the sample.

From a lookup of the germline V gene (reference sequence), CDR1 and CDR2 are MNHEY and SMNVEV. CDR3 length: 15 amino acids, cysteine to phenylalanine. Here the CDR3 DNA is all that survives: 45 bases in frame from base 1. The cohort comprised around 700 healthy bone marrow donors. Cohort members were all nominally healthy when sampled, although unrecorded immune exposures were likely present. The donor was CMV seronegative and was included in the group of approximately 350 seronegative cohort members. A peripheral blood sample was collected from each donor, and TCR beta sequencing was performed on peripheral blood mononuclear cells. Genomic DNA was extracted from the blood cell samples with the Qiagen DNeasy Blood Extraction Kit.

In this chain, TRBV27 is recombined with TRBJ2-5; the D gene is not confidently resolved. Matching the DNA end better, TRBJ2-7 makes the J call doubtful. The clonotype was recovered from a woman younger than 30 in good health and CMV-seronegative. The source material was PBMCs. The CDR3 corresponds to CASSLSMSPIYEQYF. The nucleotides are TGTGCCAGCAGTTTATCGATGAGCCCGATCTACGAGCAGTACTTC.